These 11 T cell receptor beta chains came from one sample sequenced in a study of identical twins. TCRdb reprocessed the 5' RACE reads with MiXCR, giving one entry per CDR3 protein. The repertoire includes roughly 1.6 million distinct CDR3 sequences, around 29% of them detected once, and under 0.35% sits in the top ten. The sequenced sample was cord blood. Receptor source: a newborn girl in good health.

The chain has TRBV20-1 and TRBJ1-1; tentative D call: TRBD1 (5 bases). The CDR3 is made up of 12 amino acids. Germline values: CDR1 DFQATT, CDR2 SNEGSKA (reference sequence). The CDR3 sequence: CRSRGVNTEAFF. The CDR3 nucleotides are TGCCGTAGTCGGGGGGTGAACACTGAAGCTTTCTTT.

The chain carries TRBV7-9 and TRBJ1-1; TRBD1 matches 9 bases. Trimming took 7 bases from V and 0 from J; bases not matched to a gene: 9. This CDR3 comprises 16 residues. Germline CDR1 is SEHNR and CDR2 is FQNEAQ (reference sequence). The CDR3 DNA reads as TGTGCCAGCAAGACAGGGGGGGTTCGCATGAACACTGAAGCTTTCTTT. It codes for CASKTGGVRMNTEAFF.

J is TRBJ2-7 and V is TRBV27; 8 bases fit TRBD2. The CDR3 has 14 amino acids. V gave up 9 bases and J gave up 0 bases; unmatched junction bases: 7. Germline V gene data show CDR1 as MNHEY and CDR2 as SMNVEV (reference sequence). The CDR3 reads CASSDAGGSYEQYF. Written as DNA, the CDR3 is TGTGCCAGTTCAGACGCGGGAGGCTCCTACGAGCAGTACTTC.

The sample holds a few counts of this clonotype. The CDR3 DNA reads TGTGCCAGCAGCTTAGCTCTACCAGTCTCCTACGAGCAGTACTTC. This sequence encodes CASSLALPVSYEQYF. This chain links TRBV7-2 with TRBJ2-7; D unresolved. The CDR3 covers 15 residues. Germline V gives CDR1 SGHTA, CDR2 FQGNSA. V gave up 0 bases and J gave up 0 bases, with 9 bases separating them.

The genes are TRBV6-6 and TRBJ1-2; D is undetermined. Germline CDR1 and CDR2: MNHNY and SVGAGI (reference sequence). There are 13 residues in the CDR3. V lost 0 bases to trimming and J lost 7 bases, with 9 bases between them. The CDR3 loop is CASSYSEGRGYTF. The CDR3 nucleotides are TGTGCCAGCAGTTACTCGGAAGGTCGTGGCTACACCTTC.

This chain joins TRBV9 and TRBJ2-7; a weak D match, TRBD2 (5 bases). Germline loops: CDR1 SGDLS, CDR2 YYNGEE. The V gene lost 0 bases and the J gene lost 4 bases, with 17 bases spanning the gap. The CDR3 has 16 amino acids. The CDR3 bases are TGTGCCAGCAGCGTAGGTGGACTCACCACGAATTACGAGCAGTACTTC. Its translation: CASSVGGLTTNYEQYF.

In this sample, this clonotype turned up many times. The chain combines TRBV6-6 with TRBJ2-3, with D perhaps matching TRBD2 (5 bases). The CDR3 sequence is 15 residues long. Per the germline V gene, CDR1 is MNHNY and CDR2 is SVGAGI (reference sequence). Trimming removed 7 bases from V and 2 bases from J, with 16 bases in between. The CDR3, as DNA: TGTGCCAGCACCCCCTCCCCGAGGGTCACAGATACGCAGTATTTT. It is translated as CASTPSPRVTDTQYF.

In its sample, this clonotype was seen a few times. The rearrangement uses TRBV28 and TRBJ2-1; 12 nucleotides align to TRBD2. The germline V gene encodes CDR1 MDHEN and CDR2 SYDVKM. V gave up 4 bases and J gave up 3 bases; unmatched junction bases: 7. This CDR3 region has 17 residues. In DNA form, the CDR3 reads TGTGCCAGCAGTTCTGGACTAGCGGGACATTACTACAATGAGCAGTTCTTC. This codes for CASSSGLAGHYYNEQFF.

This clonotype was found many times. This sequence joins TRBV12-3 or TRBV12-4 and TRBJ2-4; D is ambiguous. V shed 10 bases and J shed 7 bases, with 11 bases lying between them. The CDR3 covers 11 residues. The CDR3 region has the DNA TGTGCCACCTCTATAACTAACATTCAGTACTTC. The encoded protein is CATSITNIQYF.

This clonotype turned up a few times. The genes are TRBV7-2 and TRBJ2-7; tentative D call: TRBD1 (6 bases). The CDR3 is 14 residues long. Per germline, CDR1 SGHTA and CDR2 FQGNSA. V gave up 1 base and J gave up 7 bases, with 14 bases separating them. The CDR3 is CASSLDPGQLEQYF. The CDR3 DNA follows: TGTGCCAGCAGCTTAGACCCCGGACAGTTAGAGCAGTACTTC.

This clonotype appeared many times. This rearrangement joins TRBV10-1 to TRBJ2-7; 9 nucleotides match TRBD1. This CDR3 contains 15 residues. Trimming removed 5 bases from V and 2 bases from J; junction bases left unmatched: 7. Germline assignment: CDR1 WNHNN and CDR2 SYGVQD (reference sequence). The CDR3 coding sequence is TGCGCCAGCAGTCCCGGGACAGGGATCGCCTACGAGCAGTACTTC. It is translated as CASSPGTGIAYEQYF.